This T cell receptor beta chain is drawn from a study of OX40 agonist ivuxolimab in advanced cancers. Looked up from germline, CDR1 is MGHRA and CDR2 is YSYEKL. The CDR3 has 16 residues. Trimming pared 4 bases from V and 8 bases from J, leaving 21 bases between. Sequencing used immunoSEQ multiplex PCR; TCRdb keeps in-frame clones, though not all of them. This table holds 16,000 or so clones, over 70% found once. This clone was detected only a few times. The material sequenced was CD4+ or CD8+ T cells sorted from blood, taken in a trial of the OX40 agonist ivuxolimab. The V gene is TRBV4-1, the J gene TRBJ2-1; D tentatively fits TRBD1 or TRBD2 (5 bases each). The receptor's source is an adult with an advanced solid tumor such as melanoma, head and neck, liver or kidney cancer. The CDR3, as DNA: TGCGCCAGCAGCCCCTGGGTCAGGGATCGTAGCGATGAGCAGTTCTTC. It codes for CASSPWVRDRSDEQFF.